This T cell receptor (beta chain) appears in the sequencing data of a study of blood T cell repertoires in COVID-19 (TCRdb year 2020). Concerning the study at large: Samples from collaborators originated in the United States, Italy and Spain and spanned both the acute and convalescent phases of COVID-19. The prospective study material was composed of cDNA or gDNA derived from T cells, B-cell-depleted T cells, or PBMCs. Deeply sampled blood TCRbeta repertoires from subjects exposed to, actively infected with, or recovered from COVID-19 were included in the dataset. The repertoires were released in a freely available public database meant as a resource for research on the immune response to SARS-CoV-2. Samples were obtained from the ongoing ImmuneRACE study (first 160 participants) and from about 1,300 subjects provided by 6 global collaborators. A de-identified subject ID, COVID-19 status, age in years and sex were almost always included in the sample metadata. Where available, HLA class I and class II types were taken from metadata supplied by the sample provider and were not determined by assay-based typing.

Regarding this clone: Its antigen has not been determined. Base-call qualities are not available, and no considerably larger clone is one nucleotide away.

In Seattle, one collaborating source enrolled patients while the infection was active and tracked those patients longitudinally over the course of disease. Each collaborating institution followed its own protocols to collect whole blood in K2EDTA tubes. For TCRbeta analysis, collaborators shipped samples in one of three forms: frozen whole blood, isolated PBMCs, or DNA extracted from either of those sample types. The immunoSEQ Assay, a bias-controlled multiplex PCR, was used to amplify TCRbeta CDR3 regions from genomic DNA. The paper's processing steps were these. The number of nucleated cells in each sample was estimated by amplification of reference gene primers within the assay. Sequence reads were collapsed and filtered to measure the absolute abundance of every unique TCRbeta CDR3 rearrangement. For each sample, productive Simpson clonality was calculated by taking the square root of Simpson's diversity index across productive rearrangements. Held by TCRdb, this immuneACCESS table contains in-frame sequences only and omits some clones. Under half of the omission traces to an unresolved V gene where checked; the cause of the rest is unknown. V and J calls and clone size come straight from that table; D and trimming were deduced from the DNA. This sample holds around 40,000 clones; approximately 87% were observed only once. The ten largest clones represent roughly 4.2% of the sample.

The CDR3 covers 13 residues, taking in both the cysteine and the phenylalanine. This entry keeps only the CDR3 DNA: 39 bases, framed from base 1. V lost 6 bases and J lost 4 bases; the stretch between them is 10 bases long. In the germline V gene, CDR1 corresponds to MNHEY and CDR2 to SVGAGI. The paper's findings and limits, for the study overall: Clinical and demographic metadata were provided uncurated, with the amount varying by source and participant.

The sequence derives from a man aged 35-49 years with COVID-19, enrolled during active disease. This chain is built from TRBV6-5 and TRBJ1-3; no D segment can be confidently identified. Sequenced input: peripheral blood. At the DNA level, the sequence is TGTGCCAGCAGCCTAGAATACGGAAACACCATATATTTT. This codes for CASSLEYGNTIYF.